This T cell receptor (beta chain) comes out of a study of early T cells in non-severe SARS-CoV-2 infection. This clonotype has at least ten counts. MiXCR, run by TCRdb on the 5' RACE reads, gives a single entry per CDR3 protein. The sample has some 57,000 distinct CDR3 sequences, about 5.6% seen once; the top ten hold roughly 6.4%. CDR1 is MNHEY, CDR2 SVGAGI, per germline. CDR3 size: 14 residues. V lost 0 bases, J lost 3 bases, and 9 bases lay in between. The clonotype originates from an adult who was a healthcare worker with PCR-confirmed SARS-CoV-2 infection or an uninfected control (not recorded which). V is TRBV6-5 and J is TRBJ2-7; D is unresolved. What was sequenced was whole blood. As DNA, the CDR3 is TGTGCCAGCAGTTACTCGTCAGATTACTACGAGCAGTACTTC. This translates into CASSYSSDYYEQYF.